The 5 T cell receptor beta chains below all came from one sample that was sequenced in a study of T-cell reconstitution after alpha-beta-depleted transplantation in children. Unique molecular identifiers were incorporated when the TCRbeta library was constructed. TCRdb itself ran the PCR reads through MiXCR, one entry per CDR3 protein. The repertoire holds some 350,000 distinct CDR3 sequences, 15% to 20% seen once, with approximately 38% in the top ten. The input for sequencing was PBMCs, mostly from graft donor cells, taken 360 days after TCRalphabeta/CD19-depleted stem cell transplant. The receptors derive from a male patient under 10 years old who had a stem cell transplant for acute lymphoblastic leukemia, so the T cells may come from the graft donor.

This clonotype was recorded at least ten times. The V gene is TRBV5-5, the J gene TRBJ1-1, with D hard to call. The CDR3 extends over 14 amino acids. With 4 bases removed from V and 0 bases from J, the gap between germline ends came to 10 bases. Germline values: CDR1 SGHKS, CDR2 YYEKEE (reference sequence). The CDR3 spells CASSPSTLNTEAFF. The CDR3 DNA is TGTGCCAGCAGCCCCAGCACCTTGAACACTGAAGCTTTCTTT.

The genes are TRBV7-9 and TRBJ2-7, with 8 bases aligning to TRBD1. V was clipped by 5 bases and J by 0 bases; unmatched bases: 6. Germline V lookup: CDR1 SEHNR, CDR2 FQNEAQ (reference sequence). The CDR3 contains 15 residues. The DNA for the CDR3 is TGTGCCAGCAGCGTACAGGGGGTCTCCTCCTACGAGCAGTACTTC. Its protein product is CASSVQGVSSYEQYF.

This clonotype was counted ten times or more. This chain joins TRBV20-1 and TRBJ2-7; a weak D match, TRBD2 (6 bases). The germline gives CDR1 DFQATT, CDR2 SNEGSKA (reference sequence). There are 14 residues in the CDR3. V was cut by 0 bases and J by 2 bases, with 11 bases left in between. CDR3: CSARDRGGAYEQYF. DNA of the CDR3: TGCAGTGCTAGAGATCGGGGAGGTGCCTACGAGCAGTACTTC.

This clonotype was counted many times. The V and J genes are TRBV9 and TRBJ2-2; D remains unclear. The CDR3 is 15 residues long. The ends were cut back, 3 bases at V and 4 bases at J, with 13 bases in the middle. CDR1 and CDR2 from the germline V gene are SGDLS and YYNGEE. The DNA of the CDR3 is TGTGCCAGCAGCGCTAGTCAGTCCTTCACCGGGGAGCTGTTTTTT. It yields the protein CASSASQSFTGELFF.

This clonotype was found a few times. The V gene is TRBV11-1, the J gene TRBJ2-1, with 16 bases aligning to TRBD2. The CDR3 loop spans 19 amino acids. Germline V gives CDR1 SGHAT, CDR2 FQDESV (reference sequence). V trimming: 6 bases; J trimming: 5 bases; junction bases outside the gene matches: 13. For the CDR3, the DNA is TGTGCCAGCAGAGAACGTCCCGGGACTAGCGGGAGGGCCCACAATGAGCAGTTCTTC. This encodes CASRERPGTSGRAHNEQFF.